Sequencing of this TCR beta chain was carried out in a study of T cells after yellow fever vaccination. Overall study results and limits: Peaking on day 5 versus 15, the secondary response was faster but weaker.

MiXCR, run by TCRdb on the 5' RACE reads, gives a single entry per CDR3 protein. In the table there are 120,000 or so distinct CDR3 sequences, nearly 15% of which are singletons. Germline-derived CDR1 and CDR2 are MNHNY and SVGAGI (reference sequence). V trimming: 2 bases; J trimming: 3 bases; junction bases outside the gene matches: 8. This CDR3 spans 16 amino acids. This clonotype turned up a few times. Its antigen is not known. The chain carries TRBV6-6 and TRBJ1-2; 8 bases align to TRBD1. The sample in question was CD8+ T cells sorted from PBMCs, obtained 5 days after the yellow fever booster vaccination. This clonotype was obtained from a man aged 18 to 30 who received the YFV17D yellow fever vaccine. The CDR3 DNA sequence: TGTGCCAGCAGTTACAGCCCGGACAGGGCAGACTATGGCTACACCTTC. Protein sequence: CASSYSPDRADYGYTF.